These 5 T cell receptor beta chains were sequenced from one sample in a study of T cells after posttransplantation cyclophosphamide. Sequenced by immunoSEQ multiplex PCR; TCRdb stores in-frame clones only, minus some. Recorded here are 25,000 to 30,000 clones, none singletons. Sequenced sample: PBMCs. Source of these receptors: a middle-aged man in good health, CMV-negative, and a related stem cell transplant donor.

This clone was counted ten times or more. The chain couples TRBV7-3 to TRBJ2-2; 11 nucleotides line up with TRBD2. This CDR3 contains 16 residues. With 5 bases clipped from V and 4 bases from J, the junction kept 6 bases outside the gene matches. Germline V gene data show CDR1 as SGHTA and CDR2 as FQGTGA. The CDR3 region has the DNA TGTGCCAGCAGCCCTCCGGGACTAGCGGCCACCGGGGAGCTGTTTTTT. This codes for CASSPPGLAATGELFF.

Many counts were recorded for this clone. The rearrangement uses TRBV2 and TRBJ2-3; D is possibly TRBD2 (5 bases). In germline, CDR1 is SNHLY, CDR2 FYNNEI. Trimming cost V 9 bases and J 1 base, with 14 bases left between them. The CDR3 contains 14 residues. The CDR3 sequence is CARNRRPGTDTQYF. CDR3 in DNA: TGTGCCAGAAATCGGAGGCCGGGCACAGATACGCAGTATTTT.

The sample holds many counts of this clone. J is TRBJ2-1 and V is TRBV7-9; the match to TRBD2 covers 8 bases. The CDR3 is 14 amino acids. V was clipped by 5 bases and J by 15 bases; unmatched bases: 15. Germline assignment: CDR1 SEHNR and CDR2 FQNEAQ (reference sequence). CDR3 DNA: TGTGCCAGCAGCCCCGCATCCGAGCGGGAGATTCTGTTCTTC. It encodes CASSPASEREILFF.

This clone was found many times. The J gene is TRBJ2-5, the V gene TRBV9; the D is unclear. V shed 4 bases and J shed 0 bases, with 4 bases lying between them. Germline values: CDR1 SGDLS, CDR2 YYNGEE. The CDR3 sequence is 12 residues long. Written as DNA, the CDR3 is TGTGCCAGCAGCTCGGACCAAGAGACCCAGTACTTC. Its translation is CASSSDQETQYF. The whole variable domain, remainder taken from reference TRBV9 and TRBJ2-5, is DSGVTQTPKHLITATGQRVTLRCSPRSGDLSVYWYQQSLDQGLQFLIQYYNGEERAKGNILERFSAQQFPDLHSELNLSSLELGDSALYFCASSSDQETQYFGPGTRLLVL.

This clone has at least ten counts. The chain combines TRBV2 with TRBJ2-5; no firm D call. The CDR3 runs 13 residues. The V end was cut by 3 bases, the J end by 1 base, with 6 bases between. In germline, CDR1 is SNHLY, CDR2 FYNNEI. The CDR3 protein is CASSDVGQETQYF. Here the CDR3 DNA reads TGTGCCAGCAGTGACGTCGGCCAAGAGACCCAGTACTTC.